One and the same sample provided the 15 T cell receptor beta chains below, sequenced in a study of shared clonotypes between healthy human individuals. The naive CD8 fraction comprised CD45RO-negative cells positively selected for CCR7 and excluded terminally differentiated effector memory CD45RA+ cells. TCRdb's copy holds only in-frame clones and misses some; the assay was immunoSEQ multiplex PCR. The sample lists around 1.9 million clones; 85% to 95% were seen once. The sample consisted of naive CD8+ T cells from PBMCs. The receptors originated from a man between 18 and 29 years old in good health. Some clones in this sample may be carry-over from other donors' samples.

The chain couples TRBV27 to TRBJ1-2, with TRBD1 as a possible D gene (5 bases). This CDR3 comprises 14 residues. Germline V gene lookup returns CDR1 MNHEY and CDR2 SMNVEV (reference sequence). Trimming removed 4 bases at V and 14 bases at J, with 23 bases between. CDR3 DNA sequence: TGTGCCAGCAGTTGGGTTGGCGGGGCTATGGCTTTGACCTTC. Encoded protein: CASSWVGGAMALTF.

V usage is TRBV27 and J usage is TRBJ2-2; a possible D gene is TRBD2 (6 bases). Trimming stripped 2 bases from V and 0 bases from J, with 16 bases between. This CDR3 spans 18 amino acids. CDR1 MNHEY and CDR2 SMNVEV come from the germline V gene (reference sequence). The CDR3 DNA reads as TGTGCCAGCAGTTTAGGGGGGTTGATCGGTGCGAACACCGGGGAGCTGTTTTTT. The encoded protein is CASSLGGLIGANTGELFF.

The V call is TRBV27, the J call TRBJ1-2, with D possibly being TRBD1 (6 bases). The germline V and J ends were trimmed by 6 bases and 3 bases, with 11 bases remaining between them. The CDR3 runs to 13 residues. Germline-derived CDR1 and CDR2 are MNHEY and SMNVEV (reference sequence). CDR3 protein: CASRNRDDYGYTF. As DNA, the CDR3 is TGTGCCAGCAGGAACAGGGACGACTATGGCTACACCTTC.

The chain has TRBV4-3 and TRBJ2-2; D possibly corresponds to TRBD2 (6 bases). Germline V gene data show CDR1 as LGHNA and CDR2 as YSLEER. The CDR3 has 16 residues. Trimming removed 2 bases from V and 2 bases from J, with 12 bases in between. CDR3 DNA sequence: TGCGCCAGCAGCCAATCCGGGAGTAGTAACACCGGGGAGCTGTTTTTT. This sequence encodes CASSQSGSSNTGELFF.

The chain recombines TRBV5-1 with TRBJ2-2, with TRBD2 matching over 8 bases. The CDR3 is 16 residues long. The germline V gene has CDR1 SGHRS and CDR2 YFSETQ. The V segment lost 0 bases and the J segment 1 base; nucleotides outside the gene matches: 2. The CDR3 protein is CASSLGSGRNTGELFF. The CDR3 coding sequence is TGCGCCAGCAGCTTGGGAAGCGGGAGGAACACCGGGGAGCTGTTTTTT.

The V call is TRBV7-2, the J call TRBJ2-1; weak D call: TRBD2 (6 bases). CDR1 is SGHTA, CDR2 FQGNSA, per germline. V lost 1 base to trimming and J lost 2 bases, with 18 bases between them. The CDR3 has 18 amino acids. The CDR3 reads CASSLVRGAPGAYNEQFF. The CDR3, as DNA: TGTGCCAGCAGCTTAGTTAGGGGAGCGCCGGGAGCCTACAATGAGCAGTTCTTC.

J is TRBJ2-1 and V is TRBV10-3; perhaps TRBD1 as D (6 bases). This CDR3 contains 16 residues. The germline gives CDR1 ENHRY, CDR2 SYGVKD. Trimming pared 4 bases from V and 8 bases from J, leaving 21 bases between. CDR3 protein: CAISGEQEVKGDEQFF. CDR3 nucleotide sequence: TGTGCCATCAGTGGAGAACAAGAAGTTAAGGGGGATGAGCAGTTCTTC.

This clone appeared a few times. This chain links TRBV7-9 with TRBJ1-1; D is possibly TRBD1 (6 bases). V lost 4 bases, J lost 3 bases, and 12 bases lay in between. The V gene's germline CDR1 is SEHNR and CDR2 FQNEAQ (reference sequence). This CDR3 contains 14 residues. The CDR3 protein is CASSSGAFDTEAFF. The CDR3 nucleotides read TGTGCCAGCAGCTCGGGGGCGTTCGACACTGAAGCTTTCTTT.

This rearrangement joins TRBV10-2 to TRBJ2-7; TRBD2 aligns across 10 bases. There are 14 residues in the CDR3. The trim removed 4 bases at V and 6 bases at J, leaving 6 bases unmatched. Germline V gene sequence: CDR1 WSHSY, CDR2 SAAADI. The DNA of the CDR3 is TGCGCCAGCAGTGGAGCGGGAGGGGTGAGCGAGCAGTACTTC. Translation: CASSGAGGVSEQYF.

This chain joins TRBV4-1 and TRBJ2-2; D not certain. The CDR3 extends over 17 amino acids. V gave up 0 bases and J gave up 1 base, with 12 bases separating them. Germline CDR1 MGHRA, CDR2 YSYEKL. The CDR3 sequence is CASSQESGVLNTGELFF. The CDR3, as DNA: TGCGCCAGCAGCCAAGAAAGTGGCGTACTGAACACCGGGGAGCTGTTTTTT.

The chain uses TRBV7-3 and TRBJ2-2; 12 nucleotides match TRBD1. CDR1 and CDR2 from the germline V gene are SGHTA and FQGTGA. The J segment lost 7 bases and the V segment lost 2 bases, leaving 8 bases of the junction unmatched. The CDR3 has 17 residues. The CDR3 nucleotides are TGTGCCAGCAGCTTAGGGACAGGGGGCGGCTTGAGCGGGGAGCTGTTTTTT. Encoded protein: CASSLGTGGGLSGELFF.

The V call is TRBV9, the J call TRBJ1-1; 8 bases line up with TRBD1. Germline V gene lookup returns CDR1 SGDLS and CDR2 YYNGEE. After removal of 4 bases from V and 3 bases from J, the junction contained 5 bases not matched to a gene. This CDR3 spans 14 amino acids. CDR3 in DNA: TGTGCCAGCAGCCCGACGGGACAGGACACTGAAGCTTTCTTT. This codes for CASSPTGQDTEAFF.

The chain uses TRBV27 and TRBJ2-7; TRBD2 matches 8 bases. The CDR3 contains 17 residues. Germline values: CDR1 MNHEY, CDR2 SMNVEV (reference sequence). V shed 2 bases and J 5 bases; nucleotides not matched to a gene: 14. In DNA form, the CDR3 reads TGTGCCAGCAGTTTAACCTGGTCGGGACTAGGAATGGACGAGCAGTACTTC. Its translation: CASSLTWSGLGMDEQYF.

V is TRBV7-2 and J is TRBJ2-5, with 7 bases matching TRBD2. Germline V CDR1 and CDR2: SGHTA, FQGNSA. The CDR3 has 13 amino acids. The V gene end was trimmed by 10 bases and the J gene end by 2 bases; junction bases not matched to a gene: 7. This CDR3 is CAKRGGGQETQYF. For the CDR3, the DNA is TGTGCCAAGAGGGGCGGGGGACAAGAGACCCAGTACTTC.

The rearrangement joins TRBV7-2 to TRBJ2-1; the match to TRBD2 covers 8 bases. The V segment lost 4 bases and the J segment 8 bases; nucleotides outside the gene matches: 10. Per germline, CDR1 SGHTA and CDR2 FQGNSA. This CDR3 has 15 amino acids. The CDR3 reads CASSSRQRELYEQFF. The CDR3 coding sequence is TGTGCCAGCAGCTCCAGACAGCGGGAGCTTTATGAGCAGTTCTTC.